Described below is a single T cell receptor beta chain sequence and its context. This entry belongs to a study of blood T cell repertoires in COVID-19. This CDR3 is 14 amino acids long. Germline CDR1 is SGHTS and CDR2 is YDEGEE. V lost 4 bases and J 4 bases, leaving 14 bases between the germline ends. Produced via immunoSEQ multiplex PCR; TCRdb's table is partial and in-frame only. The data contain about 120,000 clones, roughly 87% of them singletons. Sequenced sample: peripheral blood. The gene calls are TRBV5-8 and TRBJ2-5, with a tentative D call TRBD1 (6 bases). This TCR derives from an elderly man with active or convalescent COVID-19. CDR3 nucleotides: TGTGCCAGCAGCCCGCTAGGACAGAGAGAGACCCAGTACTTC. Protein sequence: CASSPLGQRETQYF.